These T cell receptor beta chains were read from a single sample in a study. TCRdb re-called the 5' RACE reads with MiXCR, one entry per CDR3 protein. The sample carries approximately 53,000 distinct CDR3 sequences, roughly 30% recorded once. Sequencing input: tumor-infiltrating memory CD4+ T cells sorted from the breast tumor. Source of these receptors: a female donor with breast cancer. Each CDR3 is given with its conserved first and last residue. The D gene is left open where the match is weak. Size is stated for part of the rows, as once, few or many counts, or as a class when the clone is expanded.

J: TRBJ2-5; V: TRBV2; size: -; D: -; DNA: TGTGCCAGCAGCCGGACCAGAGAGACCCAGTACTTC; CDR3: CASSRTRETQYF
J: TRBJ2-2; V: TRBV5-5; size: -; D: TRBD1; DNA: TGTGCCAGCAGCTCGACTGTGACAGGGGGCGCACTGGGCGGGGAGCTGTTTTTT; CDR3: CASSSTVTGGALGGELFF
J: TRBJ2-1; V: TRBV4-1; size: -; D: -; DNA: TGCGCCAGCAGCCAAGATTCGACCGTTGGTCGGGAGCAGTTCTTC; CDR3: CASSQDSTVGREQFF
J: TRBJ2-7; V: TRBV15; size: few; D: TRBD2; DNA: TGTGCCACCAGCGGCGGGGGGGATGCCTACGAGCAGTACTTC; CDR3: CATSGGGDAYEQYF
J: TRBJ2-7; V: TRBV6-5; size: -; D: TRBD2; DNA: TGTGCCAGCAGTGCCGCTAGCGGGGAAAGCTCCTACGAGCAGTACTTC; CDR3: CASSAASGESSYEQYF
J: TRBJ2-1; V: TRBV7-2; size: -; D: TRBD2; DNA: TGTGCCAGCAGCCCGCGACTAGCGGGAAAGAATGAGCAGTTCTTC; CDR3: CASSPRLAGKNEQFF
J: TRBJ2-1; V: TRBV5-1; size: medium-sized; D: -; DNA: TGCGCCAGCAGCTTGGGAGCAGGGGATTACAATGAGCAGTTCTTC; CDR3: CASSLGAGDYNEQFF
J: TRBJ1-1; V: TRBV4-1; size: few; D: -; DNA: TGCGCCAGCAGCCAGGTACAGGGCACTGAAGCTTTCTTT; CDR3: CASSQVQGTEAFF
J: TRBJ2-7; V: TRBV29-1; size: medium-sized; D: TRBD1; DNA: TGCAGCGGGCTGACAGGGACCTACGAGCAGTACTTC; CDR3: CSGLTGTYEQYF
J: TRBJ1-4; V: TRBV20-1; size: -; D: -; DNA: TGCAGTGCTACCGGGGGGTCAACTAATGAAAAACTGTTTTTT; CDR3: CSATGGSTNEKLFF
J: TRBJ1-2; V: TRBV5-1; size: -; D: -; DNA: TGCGCCAGCAGCTTAAGGGTGGTGGCAGGGGACGACTATGGCTACACCTTC; CDR3: CASSLRVVAGDDYGYTF
J: TRBJ1-2; V: TRBV6-5; size: few; D: -; DNA: TGTGCCAACAGGCGTGGGGGGAGAGATGGCTACACCTTC; CDR3: CANRRGGRDGYTF
J: TRBJ2-3; V: TRBV9; size: -; D: TRBD2; DNA: TGTGCCAGCAGCGGACAAGGAGCGGGCGGGAGCGATACGCAGTATTTT; CDR3: CASSGQGAGGSDTQYF
J: TRBJ2-5; V: TRBV9; size: once; D: -; DNA: TGTGCCAGCAGCGTAGGGCAACAATCAGAGACCCAGCACTTC; CDR3: CASSVGQQSETQHF
J: TRBJ1-1; V: TRBV6-5; size: once; D: TRBD1; DNA: TGTGCCAGCAGTTACTCGGGGGACAGAGGAGCTTTCTTT; CDR3: CASSYSGDRGAFF
J: TRBJ1-5; V: TRBV4-2; size: -; D: -; DNA: TGTGCCAGCAGCCGAGAGGGAAGGGGGGGCGCCGATCAGCCCCAGCATTTT; CDR3: CASSREGRGGADQPQHF
J: TRBJ1-1; V: TRBV5-1; size: few; D: -; DNA: TGCGCCAGCAGTCTCGACAGACCGAACACTGAAGCTTTCTTT; CDR3: CASSLDRPNTEAFF
J: TRBJ2-2; V: TRBV27; size: -; D: -; DNA: TGTGCCAGCAGTTTATCAGCGGTCGGGGAGCTGTTTTTT; CDR3: CASSLSAVGELFF
J: TRBJ2-1; V: TRBV6-2/TRBV6-3; size: -; D: -; DNA: TGTGCCAGCAGTCGCGGTATCAATGAGCAGTTCTTC; CDR3: CASSRGINEQFF
J: TRBJ1-1; V: TRBV5-5; size: -; D: TRBD1; DNA: TGTGCCAGCAGGGTCCGAGGACAGGGGGCGCGGTGGACTGAAGCTTTCTTT; CDR3: CASRVRGQGARWTEAFF
J: TRBJ1-1; V: TRBV20-1; size: few; D: -; DNA: TGCAGTGCTAGTTCTTACCCGAACACTGAAGCTTTCTTT; CDR3: CSASSYPNTEAFF
J: TRBJ2-2; V: TRBV5-1; size: few; D: -; DNA: TGCGCCAGCAGCTTGGTTGTTGACACCGGGGAGCTGTTTTTT; CDR3: CASSLVVDTGELFF
J: TRBJ1-1; V: TRBV7-9; size: -; D: -; DNA: TGTGCCAGCAGCTTCCGAGGGGCAGGGGACACTGAAGCTTTCTTT; CDR3: CASSFRGAGDTEAFF
J: TRBJ1-1; V: TRBV20-1; size: -; D: -; DNA: TGCAGTGCTAGAAGTATCAACGGAGGGCCTGAAGCTTTCTTT; CDR3: CSARSINGGPEAFF
J: TRBJ2-7; V: TRBV29-1; size: few; D: -; DNA: TGCAGCGTGATAGACAGATACGAGCAGTACTTC; CDR3: CSVIDRYEQYF
J: TRBJ1-1; V: TRBV7-9; size: -; D: -; DNA: TGTGCCAGCAGCTTAGATCACCGTGAAGCTTTCTTT; CDR3: CASSLDHREAFF
J: TRBJ2-7; V: TRBV6-5; size: -; D: TRBD1; DNA: TGTGCCAGCAGTTACACATTACAGGGGGCGTACGGCGAGCAGTACTTC; CDR3: CASSYTLQGAYGEQYF
J: TRBJ2-7; V: TRBV7-9; size: -; D: TRBD1; DNA: TGTGCCAGCAGCTGGACCGGGACAGGGGTCTACGAGCAGTACTTC; CDR3: CASSWTGTGVYEQYF
J: TRBJ1-2; V: TRBV20-1; size: medium-sized; D: -; DNA: TGCAGTGCTAGAGATGGACGGACCTATGGCTACACCTTC; CDR3: CSARDGRTYGYTF
J: TRBJ2-1; V: TRBV6-6; size: few; D: -; DNA: TGTGCCAGCAGTTTGACAGTTAATGAGCAGTTCTTC; CDR3: CASSLTVNEQFF
J: TRBJ2-5; V: TRBV5-1; size: many; D: -; DNA: TGCGCCAGCAGCTTGGGGCAATTAAGGGAGACCCAGTACTTC; CDR3: CASSLGQLRETQYF
J: TRBJ2-6; V: TRBV7-3; size: -; D: -; DNA: TGTGCCAGCAGCTCGCATGCCCGGGGCGGTGGGGCCAACGTCCTGACTTTC; CDR3: CASSSHARGGGANVLTF
J: TRBJ1-2; V: TRBV28; size: -; D: TRBD1; DNA: TGTGCCAGCCAAGAGACAGGGGCTAACTATGGCTACACCTTC; CDR3: CASQETGANYGYTF
J: TRBJ2-3; V: TRBV18; size: -; D: -; DNA: TGTGCCAGCTCACCACGGGGTGCAGATACGCAGTATTTT; CDR3: CASSPRGADTQYF
J: TRBJ1-6; V: TRBV6-5; size: few; D: -; DNA: TGTGCCACCAGAAGCTCCTATAATTCACCCCTCCACTTT; CDR3: CATRSSYNSPLHF
J: TRBJ1-4; V: TRBV5-1; size: few; D: TRBD1; DNA: TGCGCCAGCAGCTGGGGGACAGGGGATGAAAAACTGTTTTTT; CDR3: CASSWGTGDEKLFF
J: TRBJ2-1; V: TRBV5-1; size: few; D: -; DNA: TGCGCCAGCAGCTTGGACAGGGCTAGGGAGCAGTTCTTC; CDR3: CASSLDRAREQFF
J: TRBJ1-1; V: TRBV6-5; size: -; D: -; DNA: TGTGCCAGCAGTACCTTCCCTCAGGGACTGGCTGAAGCTTTCTTT; CDR3: CASSTFPQGLAEAFF
J: TRBJ2-1; V: TRBV6-6; size: many; D: TRBD2; DNA: TGTGCCAGCAGTTACTTGCGGGGGGCTGGGAATGAGCAGTTCTTC; CDR3: CASSYLRGAGNEQFF
J: TRBJ1-1; V: TRBV20-1; size: -; D: TRBD1; DNA: TGCAGTGCTAGAGGGACAGGCGGTCTGAACACTGAAGCTTTCTTT; CDR3: CSARGTGGLNTEAFF